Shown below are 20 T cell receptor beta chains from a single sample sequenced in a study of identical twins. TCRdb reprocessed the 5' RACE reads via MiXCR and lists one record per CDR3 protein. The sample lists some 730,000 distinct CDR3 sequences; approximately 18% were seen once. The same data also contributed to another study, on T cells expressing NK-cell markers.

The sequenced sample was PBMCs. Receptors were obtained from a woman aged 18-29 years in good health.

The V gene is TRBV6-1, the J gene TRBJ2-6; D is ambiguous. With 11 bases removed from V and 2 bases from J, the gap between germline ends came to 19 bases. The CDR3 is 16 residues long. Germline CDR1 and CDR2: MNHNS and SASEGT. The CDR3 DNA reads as TGTGCCTGCCTCGGGCTGCTCCCCCCTGGGGCCAACGTCCTGACTTTC. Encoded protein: CACLGLLPPGANVLTF.

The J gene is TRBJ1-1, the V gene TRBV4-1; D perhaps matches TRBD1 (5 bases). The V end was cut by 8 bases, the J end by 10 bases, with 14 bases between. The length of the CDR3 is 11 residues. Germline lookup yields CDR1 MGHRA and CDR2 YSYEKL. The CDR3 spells CASGAGRGAFF. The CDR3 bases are TGCGCCAGCGGGGCAGGGCGGGGAGCTTTCTTT.

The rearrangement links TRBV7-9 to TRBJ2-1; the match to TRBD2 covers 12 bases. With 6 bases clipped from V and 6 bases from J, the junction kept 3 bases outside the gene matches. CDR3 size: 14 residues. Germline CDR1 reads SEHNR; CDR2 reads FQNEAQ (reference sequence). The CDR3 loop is CASRLAGGLNEQFF. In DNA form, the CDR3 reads TGTGCCAGCAGGCTAGCGGGGGGGCTCAATGAGCAGTTCTTC. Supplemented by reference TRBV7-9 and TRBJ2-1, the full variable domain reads DTGVSQNPRHKITKRGQNVTFRCDPISEHNRLYWYRQTLGQGPEFLTYFQNEAQLEKSRLLSDRFSAERPKGSFSTLEIQRTEQGDSAMYLCASRLAGGLNEQFFGPGTRLTVL.

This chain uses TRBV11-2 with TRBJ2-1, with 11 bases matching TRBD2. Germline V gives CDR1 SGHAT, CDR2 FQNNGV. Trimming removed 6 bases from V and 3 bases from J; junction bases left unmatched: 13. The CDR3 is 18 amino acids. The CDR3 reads CASSLTPGTSGFYNEQFF. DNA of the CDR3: TGTGCCAGCAGTCTAACTCCCGGGACTAGCGGCTTCTACAATGAGCAGTTCTTC.

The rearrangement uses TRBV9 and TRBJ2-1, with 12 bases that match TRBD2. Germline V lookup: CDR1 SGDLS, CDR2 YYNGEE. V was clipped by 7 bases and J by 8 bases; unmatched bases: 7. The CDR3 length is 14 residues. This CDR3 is CASGTSGRGHEQFF. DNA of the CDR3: TGTGCCAGCGGGACTAGCGGGCGTGGCCATGAGCAGTTCTTC.

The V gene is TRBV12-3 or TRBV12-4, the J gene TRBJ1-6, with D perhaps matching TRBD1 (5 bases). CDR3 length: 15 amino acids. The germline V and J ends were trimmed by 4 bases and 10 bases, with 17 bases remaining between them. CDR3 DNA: TGTGCCAGCAGTTCGAGGGGCCAGATATGGTCACCCCTCCACTTT. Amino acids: CASSSRGQIWSPLHF.

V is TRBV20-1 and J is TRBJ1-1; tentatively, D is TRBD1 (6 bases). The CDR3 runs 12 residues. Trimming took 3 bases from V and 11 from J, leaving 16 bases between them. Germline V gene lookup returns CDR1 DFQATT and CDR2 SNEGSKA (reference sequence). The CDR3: CSASRGGDLAFF. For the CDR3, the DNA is TGCAGTGCTAGTAGAGGGGGTGACTTGGCTTTCTTT.

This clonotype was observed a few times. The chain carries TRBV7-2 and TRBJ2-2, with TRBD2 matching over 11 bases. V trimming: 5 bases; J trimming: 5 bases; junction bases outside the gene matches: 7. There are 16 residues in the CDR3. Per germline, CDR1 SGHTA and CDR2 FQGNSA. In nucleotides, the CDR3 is TGTGCCAGCAGCAAACGACTAGCGGGGATAACCGGGGAGCTGTTTTTT. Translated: CASSKRLAGITGELFF.

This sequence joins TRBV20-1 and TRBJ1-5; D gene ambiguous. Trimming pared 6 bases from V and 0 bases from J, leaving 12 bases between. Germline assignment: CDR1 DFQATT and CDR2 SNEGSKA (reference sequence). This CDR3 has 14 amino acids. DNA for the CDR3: TGCAGTGCGGGCGCAGGTTATAGCAATCAGCCCCAGCATTTT. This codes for CSAGAGYSNQPQHF.

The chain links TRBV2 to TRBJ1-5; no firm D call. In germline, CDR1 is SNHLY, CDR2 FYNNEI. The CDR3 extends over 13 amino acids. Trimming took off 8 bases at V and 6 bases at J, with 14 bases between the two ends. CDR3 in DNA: TGTGCCAGCTTGGCGGGGTACAGTCAGCCCCAGCATTTT. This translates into CASLAGYSQPQHF.

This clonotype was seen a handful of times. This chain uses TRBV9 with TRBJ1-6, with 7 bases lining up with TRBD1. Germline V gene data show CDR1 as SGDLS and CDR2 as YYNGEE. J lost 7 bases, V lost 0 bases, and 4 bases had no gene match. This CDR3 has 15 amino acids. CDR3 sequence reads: CASSVEGAGNSPLHF. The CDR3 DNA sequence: TGTGCCAGCAGCGTAGAGGGGGCGGGAAATTCACCCCTCCACTTT.

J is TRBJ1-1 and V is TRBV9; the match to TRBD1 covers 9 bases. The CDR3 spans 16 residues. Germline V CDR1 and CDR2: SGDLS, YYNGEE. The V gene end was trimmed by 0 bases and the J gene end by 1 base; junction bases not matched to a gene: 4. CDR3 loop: CASSVGTGAQNTEAFF. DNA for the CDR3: TGTGCCAGCAGCGTAGGGACAGGGGCCCAGAACACTGAAGCTTTCTTT.

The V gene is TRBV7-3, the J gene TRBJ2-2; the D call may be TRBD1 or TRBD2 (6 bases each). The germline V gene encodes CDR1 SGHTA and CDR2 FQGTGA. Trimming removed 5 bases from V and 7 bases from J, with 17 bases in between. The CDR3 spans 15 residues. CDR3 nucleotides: TGTGCCAGCAGCCCTACCGGGGGCTACGGCGGGGAGCTGTTTTTT. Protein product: CASSPTGGYGGELFF.

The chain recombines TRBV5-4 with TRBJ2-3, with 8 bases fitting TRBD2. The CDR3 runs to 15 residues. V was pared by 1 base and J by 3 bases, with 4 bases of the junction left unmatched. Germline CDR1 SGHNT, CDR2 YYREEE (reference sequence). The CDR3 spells CASSLSGSYTDTQYF. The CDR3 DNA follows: TGTGCCAGCAGCTTGAGCGGGAGTTATACAGATACGCAGTATTTT.

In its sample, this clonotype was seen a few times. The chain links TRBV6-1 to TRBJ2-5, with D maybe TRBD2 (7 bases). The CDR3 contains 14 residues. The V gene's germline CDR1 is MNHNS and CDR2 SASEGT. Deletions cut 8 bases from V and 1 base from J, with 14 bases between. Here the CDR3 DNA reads TGTGCCAGCCGGAGGGGGGGGTTCCAAGAGACCCAGTACTTC. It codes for CASRRGGFQETQYF.

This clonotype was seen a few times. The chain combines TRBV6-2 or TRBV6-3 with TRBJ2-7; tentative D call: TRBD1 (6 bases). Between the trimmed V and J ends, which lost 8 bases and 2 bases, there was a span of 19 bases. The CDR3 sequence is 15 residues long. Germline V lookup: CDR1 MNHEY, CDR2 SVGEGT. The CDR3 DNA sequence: TGTGCCAGCTCGGACAGTAAGGTAGGGACCTACGAGCAGTACTTC. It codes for CASSDSKVGTYEQYF.

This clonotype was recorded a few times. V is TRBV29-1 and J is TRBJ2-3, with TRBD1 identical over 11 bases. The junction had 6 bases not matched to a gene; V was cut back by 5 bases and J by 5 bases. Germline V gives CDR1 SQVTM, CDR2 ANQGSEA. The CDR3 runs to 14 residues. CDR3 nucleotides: TGCAGCGTTAAGGACAGGGGGCGCCGAGATACGCAGTATTTT. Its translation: CSVKDRGRRDTQYF.

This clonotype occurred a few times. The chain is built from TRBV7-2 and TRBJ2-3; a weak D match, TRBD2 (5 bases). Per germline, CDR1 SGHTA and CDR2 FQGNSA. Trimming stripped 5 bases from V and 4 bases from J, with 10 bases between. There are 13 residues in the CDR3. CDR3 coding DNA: TGTGCCAGCAGCGTGCTAGCAGCAGATACGCAGTATTTT. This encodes CASSVLAADTQYF.

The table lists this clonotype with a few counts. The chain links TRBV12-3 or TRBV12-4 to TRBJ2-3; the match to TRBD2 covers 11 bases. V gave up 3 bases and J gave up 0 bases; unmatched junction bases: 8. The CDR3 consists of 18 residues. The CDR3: CASSFGLAGGPSTDTQYF. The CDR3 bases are TGTGCCAGCAGTTTTGGGCTAGCGGGGGGCCCTAGCACAGATACGCAGTATTTT.

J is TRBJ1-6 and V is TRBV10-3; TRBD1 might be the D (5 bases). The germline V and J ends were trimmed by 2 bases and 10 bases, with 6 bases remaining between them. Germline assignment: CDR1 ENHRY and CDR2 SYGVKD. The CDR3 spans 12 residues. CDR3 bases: TGTGCCATCAGTGAGGGGGACTCACCCCTCCACTTT. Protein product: CAISEGDSPLHF.